These 20 T cell receptor beta chains originate from one sample sequenced in a study of graft-versus-host responses after intestinal transplantation. These receptors lack a known antigen. Method: immunoSEQ multiplex PCR; TCRdb's copy keeps in-frame clones and lacks some. The sample has fewer than 80,000 clones; around nine tenths are singletons. The material was unstimulated CD8+ T cells sorted from spleen or lymph node cells, obtained before transplant. These receptors came from a human donor who was the organ donor for an intestinal transplant.

V is TRBV20-1 and J is TRBJ1-2; D is perhaps TRBD1 (5 bases). V dropped 3 bases and J dropped 8 bases, with 7 bases sitting between them. Looked up from germline, CDR1 is DFQATT and CDR2 is SNEGSKA (reference sequence). The CDR3 sequence is 10 residues long. The CDR3 DNA sequence: TGCAGTGCTAGTCCAGGGGGCTACACCTTC. Translating it yields CSASPGGYTF.

The V and J genes are TRBV7-6 and TRBJ2-2; 10 bases are shared with TRBD2. V shed 2 bases, J shed 6 bases, and the junction held 15 bases outside the gene matches. Germline assignment: CDR1 SGHVS and CDR2 FNYEAQ. This CDR3 comprises 19 residues. CDR3 amino acids: CASSLPSGGDTTQAGELFF. Written as DNA, the CDR3 is TGTGCCAGCAGCTTACCGAGCGGGGGGGATACCACTCAGGCCGGGGAGCTGTTTTTT.

This clone came up once. V usage is TRBV7-3 and J usage is TRBJ1-2; D is undetermined. V lost 2 bases and J lost 6, with 10 bases in between. Germline CDR1 and CDR2: SGHTA and FQGTGA. The CDR3 loop spans 13 amino acids. Here the CDR3 reads CASSLGRTDGYTF. CDR3 nucleotides: TGTGCCAGCAGCTTAGGGCGCACCGATGGCTACACCTTC.

V usage is TRBV7-9 and J usage is TRBJ2-4; a weak D match, TRBD1 (5 bases). This CDR3 is 16 amino acids long. Per the germline V gene, CDR1 is SEHNR and CDR2 is FQNEAQ (reference sequence). V shed 1 base and J shed 7 bases, with 17 bases lying between them. The CDR3 sequence: CASSLDRPAGLNIQYF. The CDR3 DNA follows: TGTGCCAGCAGCTTAGATAGGCCCGCAGGGCTGAACATTCAGTACTTC.

This clone was recorded once. At the DNA level, this CDR3 is encoded by other sequences in the same sample as well. J is TRBJ2-1 and V is TRBV27, with 11 bases matching TRBD2. The CDR3 covers 16 residues. CDR1 is MNHEY and CDR2 is SMNVEV in the germline V gene (reference sequence). Unmatched junction bases numbered 7, after V lost 5 bases and J lost 4 bases. The DNA of the CDR3 is TGTGCCAGCAGTCGTCCGGGACTAGCGGTTTACAATGAGCAGTTCTTC. This gives the protein CASSRPGLAVYNEQFF.

This clone was seen a single time. The V and J genes are TRBV5-3 and TRBJ2-1; 14 nucleotides line up with TRBD2. TRBV5-3 is an ORF for which the function is uncertain. Unmatched junction bases numbered 19, after V lost 2 bases and J lost 9 bases. The length of the CDR3 is 20 residues. The CDR3 nucleotides read TGTGCCAGAAGCTTCACATACTTAGGGACTAGCGGGAGAACCGGTTGTGAGCAGTTCTTC. It codes for CARSFTYLGTSGRTGCEQFF.

The rearrangement joins TRBV10-3 to TRBJ2-1, with a tentative D call TRBD1 (6 bases). The CDR3 has 17 residues. Trimming took off 0 bases at V and 0 bases at J, with 12 bases between the two ends. Germline V gene lookup returns CDR1 ENHRY and CDR2 SYGVKD. In DNA, the CDR3 is TGTGCCATCAGTGAGTCGCGTACAGGGAGCTCCTACAATGAGCAGTTCTTC. Residues: CAISESRTGSSYNEQFF.

Details on this clone: The junction does not match germline at one end; this may be a read error. The chain employs TRBV7-9 and TRBJ1-3, with D perhaps matching TRBD1 (5 bases). Germline-derived CDR1 and CDR2 are SEHNR and FQNEAQ (reference sequence). This CDR3 spans 14 amino acids. CDR3 in amino acids: CASRGGRAGNTVYF. The CDR3 DNA reads TGTGCCAGCAGGGGGGGAAGAGCTGGAAACACCGTATATTTT.

CDR3 nucleotides: TGTGCCAGCAGTATCCCGGTGTTCCCCTACAATGAGCAGTTCTTC. It is translated as CASSIPVFPYNEQFF. This chain connects TRBV6-1 to TRBJ2-1; D remains ambiguous. CDR3 size: 15 residues. Trimming pared 5 bases from V and 2 bases from J, leaving 13 bases between. Germline-derived CDR1 and CDR2 are MNHNS and SASEGT.

This clone was counted only a few times. V is TRBV5-1 and J is TRBJ2-7, with D possibly TRBD1 on 6 matching bases. Trimming removed 2 bases from V and 2 bases from J, with 11 bases in between. The CDR3 contains 14 residues. Germline-derived CDR1 and CDR2 are SGHRS and YFSETQ. DNA for the CDR3: TGCGCCAGCAGCTTATATAGGGACACCTACGAGCAGTACTTC. Translation: CASSLYRDTYEQYF.

The DNA for the CDR3 is TGTGCCAGCAGCGTAGACATACTAGCCTCCTGGGAGACCCAGTACTTC. It is translated as CASSVDILASWETQYF. The rearrangement uses TRBV9 and TRBJ2-5; TRBD2 might be the D (6 bases). CDR1 is SGDLS and CDR2 is YYNGEE in the germline V gene. The CDR3 is 16 amino acids. V gave up 0 bases and J gave up 5 bases, with 17 bases separating them.

The chain combines TRBV5-6 with TRBJ1-4; D not certain. The CDR3 length is 17 residues. Germline values: CDR1 SGHDT, CDR2 YYEEEE. Trimming removed 6 bases at V and 3 bases at J, with 21 bases between. DNA of the CDR3: TGTGCCAGCACCTACGGATACATACCGGGTGCTAATGAAAAACTGTTTTTT. This codes for CASTYGYIPGANEKLFF.

This clone appeared once. The V and J genes are TRBV6-4 and TRBJ2-7, with 14 bases that match TRBD2. The germline gives CDR1 MRHNA, CDR2 SNTAGT. This CDR3 region has 16 residues. Germline trimming cut 4 bases from V and 7 bases from J; bases unmatched to any gene: 9. The CDR3 region has the DNA TGTGCCAGCAGTGCCTCCGGGACTAGCGGGAGTGAAGAGCAGTACTTC. It is translated as CASSASGTSGSEEQYF.

This chain uses TRBV27 with TRBJ2-1; 10 bases agree with TRBD1. Germline values: CDR1 MNHEY, CDR2 SMNVEV (reference sequence). V trimming: 6 bases; J trimming: 0 bases; junction bases outside the gene matches: 20. This CDR3 spans 21 amino acids. The DNA of the CDR3 is TGTGCCAGCAGAGGGAAAATCCGGGACAGGGGTTTTCCCGACTCCTACAATGAGCAGTTCTTC. It yields the protein CASRGKIRDRGFPDSYNEQFF.

The chain is built from TRBV18 and TRBJ1-4, with 7 bases fitting TRBD1. V lost 6 bases, J lost 8 bases, and 12 bases stayed unmatched. Germline CDR1 reads KGHSH; CDR2 reads LQKENI. There are 15 residues in the CDR3. The CDR3, as DNA: TGTGCCAGCTCTCCCAACAGGGGTGTCGGGGAAAAACTGTTTTTT. Translation gives CASSPNRGVGEKLFF. Full variable domain (outside the CDR3, taken from reference TRBV18 and TRBJ1-4): NAGVMQNPRHLVRRRGQEARLRCSPMKGHSHVYWYRQLPEEGLKFMVYLQKENIIDESGMPKERFSAEFPKEGPSILRIQQVVRGDSAAYFCASSPNRGVGEKLFFGSGTQLSVL.

The J gene is TRBJ2-1, the V gene TRBV19; the D is unclear. CDR3 length: 13 amino acids. Germline V gene sequence: CDR1 LNHDA, CDR2 SQIVND (reference sequence). Trimming pared 4 bases from V and 4 bases from J, leaving 8 bases between. The CDR3 protein is CASSSIAYNEQFF. CDR3 DNA: TGTGCCAGTAGTAGTATAGCTTACAATGAGCAGTTCTTC. Looking up the rest from reference TRBV19 and TRBJ2-1 gives the full variable domain: DGGITQSPKYLFRKEGQNVTLSCEQNLNHDAMYWYRQDPGQGLRLIYYSQIVNDFQKGDIAEGYSVSREKKESFPLTVTSAQKNPTAFYLCASSSIAYNEQFFGPGTRLTVL.

CDR3 coding DNA: TGTGCCAGCAGTTCGCTGAGCGGGAGGGCCGTGAATGAGCAGTTCTTC. Its translation: CASSSLSGRAVNEQFF. The chain combines TRBV27 with TRBJ2-1; 10 nucleotides align to TRBD2. Trimming took 4 bases from V and 7 from J; bases not matched to a gene: 10. Germline V gene lookup returns CDR1 MNHEY and CDR2 SMNVEV (reference sequence). The CDR3 extends over 16 amino acids.

This rearrangement joins TRBV27 to TRBJ2-2; possible D gene TRBD2, 6 bases. The CDR3 loop spans 15 amino acids. Trimming stripped 6 bases from V and 4 bases from J, with 15 bases between. The germline V gene encodes CDR1 MNHEY and CDR2 SMNVEV (reference sequence). The CDR3 loop reads CASSWRGGLTGELFF. CDR3 DNA: TGTGCCAGCAGCTGGCGGGGAGGACTCACCGGGGAGCTGTTTTTT.

This clone has a handful of counts. This rearrangement joins TRBV27 to TRBJ1-4, with 10 nucleotides matching TRBD1. The CDR3 sequence is 16 residues long. The ends lost 5 bases at V and 3 bases at J; junction bases unmatched: 6. Germline lookup yields CDR1 MNHEY and CDR2 SMNVEV (reference sequence). CDR3 region: CASSGRQGAANEKLFF. CDR3 DNA: TGTGCCAGCAGTGGGCGACAGGGGGCGGCTAATGAAAAACTGTTTTTT. The full variable domain, completed using reference TRBV27 and TRBJ1-4, is EAQVTQNPRYLITVTGKKLTVTCSQNMNHEYMSWYRQDPGLGLRQIYYSMNVEVTDKGDVPEGYKVSRKEKRNFPLILESPSPNQTSLYFCASSGRQGAANEKLFFGSGTQLSVL.

The chain is built from TRBV19 and TRBJ2-7, with 9 bases identical to TRBD2. The germline gives CDR1 LNHDA, CDR2 SQIVND (reference sequence). CDR3 size: 16 residues. After removal of 5 bases from V and 0 bases from J, the junction contained 8 bases not matched to a gene. CDR3 loop: CASSFSGSPSSYEQYF. The CDR3, as DNA: TGTGCCAGTAGTTTTAGCGGGAGCCCCTCCTCCTACGAGCAGTACTTC.